Each of the 14 T cell receptor beta chains below was sequenced from the same sample in a study of blood T cell repertoires in COVID-19. Some clones are missing from TCRdb's copy, which holds only in-frame ones; the method was immunoSEQ multiplex PCR. The sample lists about 120,000 clones; roughly 90% were seen once. Sequencing was carried out using peripheral blood. These receptors were taken from a man in his 70s who had recovered from COVID-19.

This chain links TRBV5-1 with TRBJ1-1, with 10 bases fitting TRBD1. The junction had 6 bases not matched to a gene; V was cut back by 4 bases and J by 0 bases. This CDR3 spans 16 amino acids. Germline V lookup: CDR1 SGHRS, CDR2 YFSETQ. The CDR3 DNA reads TGCGCCAGCAGCCTCGGGACAGGGGCCATGAACACTGAAGCTTTCTTT. Amino acid sequence: CASSLGTGAMNTEAFF. Together with reference TRBV5-1 and TRBJ1-1, the CDR3 gives the full variable domain: KAGVTQTPRYLIKTRGQQVTLSCSPISGHRSVSWYQQTPGQGLQFLFEYFSETQRNKGNFPGRFSGRQFSNSRSEMNVSTLELGDSALYLCASSLGTGAMNTEAFFGQGTRLTVV.

The chain combines TRBV2 with TRBJ2-7, with a tentative D call TRBD2 (6 bases). Germline-derived CDR1 and CDR2 are SNHLY and FYNNEI. CDR3 length: 15 residues. V was trimmed by 9 bases and J by 1 base, leaving 19 bases between them. The CDR3 nucleotides are TGTGCCAGTGACGGCCGGGACTCACTTTCCTACGAGCAGTACTTC. Encoded protein: CASDGRDSLSYEQYF.

This chain links TRBV11-1 with TRBJ2-2, with D possibly matching TRBD2 (5 bases). The V and J ends lost 4 bases and 5 bases respectively, with 11 bases between them. CDR1 is SGHAT, CDR2 FQDESV, per germline (reference sequence). The CDR3 consists of 14 residues. The CDR3 reads CASSYGIRTGELFF. CDR3 nucleotide sequence: TGTGCCAGCAGCTACGGGATCCGTACCGGGGAGCTGTTTTTT.

The gene calls are TRBV19 and TRBJ2-4, with D possibly TRBD2 on 7 matching bases. The V and J ends lost 6 bases and 1 base respectively, with 13 bases between them. CDR1 is LNHDA, CDR2 SQIVND, per germline (reference sequence). The length of the CDR3 is 15 residues. As DNA, the CDR3 is TGTGCCAGTAGCAAGGGGGGGTCGGCCAAAAACATTCAGTACTTC. It translates to CASSKGGSAKNIQYF.

The CDR3 bases are TGTGCCAGCAGCAAGGGACAGGGAGAGGACACTGAAGCTTTCTTT. It specifies CASSKGQGEDTEAFF. J is TRBJ1-1 and V is TRBV5-4, with TRBD1 matching 9 bases. The junction had 7 bases not matched to a gene; V was cut back by 4 bases and J by 3 bases. CDR1 SGHNT and CDR2 YYREEE come from the germline V gene (reference sequence). This CDR3 contains 15 residues.

The chain recombines TRBV5-4 with TRBJ1-5; tentatively, D is TRBD1 (6 bases). The CDR3 covers 15 residues. Trimming removed 2 bases at V and 1 base at J, with 10 bases between. Germline CDR1 is SGHNT and CDR2 is YYREEE (reference sequence). Written as DNA, the CDR3 is TGTGCCAGCAGCTTTGGGGGGGGCAGCAATCAGCCCCAGCATTTT. Amino acid sequence: CASSFGGGSNQPQHF. The full variable domain, rest sourced from reference TRBV5-4 and TRBJ1-5, is ETGVTQSPTHLIKTRGQQVTLRCSSQSGHNTVSWYQQALGQGPQFIFQYYREEENGRGNFPPRFSGLQFPNYSSELNVNALELDDSALYLCASSFGGGSNQPQHFGDGTRLSIL.

The chain joins TRBV3-1 (or the pseudogene TRBV3-2) to TRBJ2-1, with D possibly TRBD2 on 6 matching bases. The CDR3 extends over 15 amino acids. Looked up from germline, CDR1 is LGHDT and CDR2 is YNNKEL (reference sequence). The V and J ends lost 3 bases and 6 bases respectively, with 15 bases between them. This CDR3 reads CASSHRASGGNEQFF. The CDR3, as DNA: TGTGCCAGCAGCCACAGGGCCTCCGGGGGCAATGAGCAGTTCTTC.

This clone was detected only a few times. CDR3 in DNA: TGTGCCAGCGTAGGGCAGGGGGACTATGGCTACACCTTC. It encodes CASVGQGDYGYTF. This sequence joins TRBV6-5 and TRBJ1-2, with 7 bases aligning to TRBD1. V dropped 8 bases and J dropped 3; count of bases not matched to a gene: 6. CDR3 length: 13 residues. Germline loops: CDR1 MNHEY, CDR2 SVGAGI.

The J gene is TRBJ2-5, the V gene TRBV12-2; TRBD2 was called by the table and not checked on the DNA. TRBV12-2 is recorded as a pseudogene. The CDR3 covers 15 residues. The CDR3 here is CASRLASPPQETQYF. The CDR3 coding sequence is TGTGCAAGTCGCTTAGCAAGCCCCCCCCAAGAGACCCAGTACTTC.

The chain links TRBV9 to TRBJ2-7, with D unresolved. The V end was cut by 0 bases, the J end by 0 bases, with 7 bases between. This CDR3 is built from 14 residues. The germline V gene has CDR1 SGDLS and CDR2 YYNGEE. The CDR3, as DNA: TGTGCCAGCAGCGTAGGTGTCAGCTCCTACGAGCAGTACTTC. Translation: CASSVGVSSYEQYF.

V and J are TRBV7-2 and TRBJ2-7, with TRBD2 as a possible D gene (6 bases). This CDR3 region has 14 residues. CDR1 and CDR2 from the germline V gene are SGHTA and FQGNSA. Trimming took off 6 bases at V and 0 bases at J, with 12 bases between the two ends. CDR3 DNA sequence: TGTGCCAGCAGGGGGAGGCAGGGCTCCTACGAGCAGTACTTC. Translating gives CASRGRQGSYEQYF. Variable domain in full (rest from reference TRBV7-2 and TRBJ2-7): GAGVSQSPSNKVTEKGKDVELRCDPISGHTALYWYRQSLGQGLEFLIYFQGNSAPDKSGLPSDRFSAERTGGSVSTLTIQRTQQEDSAVYLCASRGRQGSYEQYFGPGTRLTVT.

The V and J genes are TRBV19 and TRBJ1-2; 9 positions match TRBD1. The junction had 7 bases not matched to a gene; V was cut back by 5 bases and J by 6 bases. The CDR3 totals 14 residues. Per the germline V gene, CDR1 is LNHDA and CDR2 is SQIVND (reference sequence). Here the CDR3 reads CASSPWDREDGYTF. The CDR3 DNA is TGTGCCAGTAGTCCCTGGGACAGGGAGGATGGCTACACCTTC.

This clone was seen only once. This chain joins TRBV11-2 and TRBJ1-1; D is ambiguous. CDR1 is SGHAT, CDR2 FQNNGV, per germline. The CDR3 spans 13 residues. V was pared by 5 bases and J by 2 bases, with 9 bases between. CDR3 protein: CASSHTANTEAFF. CDR3 bases: TGTGCCAGCAGCCATACAGCTAACACTGAAGCTTTCTTT.

The chain uses TRBV7-9 and TRBJ2-7, with D maybe TRBD1 (6 bases). Trimming removed 1 base at V and 3 bases at J, with 7 bases between. There are 13 residues in the CDR3. Germline assignment: CDR1 SEHNR and CDR2 FQNEAQ (reference sequence). The CDR3 here is CASSLDRVYEQYF. The CDR3 DNA reads as TGTGCCAGCAGCTTAGACAGGGTCTACGAGCAGTACTTC.